Following are 28 T cell receptor beta chains from one sample sequenced in a study of blood T cells in healthy people across ages. Primers used in a second PCR of about 7 to 11 cycles were a sample-barcoded 5' primer and a J-beta primer mix. Using its own MiXCR run on the 5' RACE reads, TCRdb lists one record per CDR3 protein. The sample has about 800,000 distinct CDR3 sequences; approximately 25% are singletons. This same sample was also taken into another study, of T cells of mothers and their children.

The sample consisted of blood. Every receptor here comes from a boy aged 10-17 years in good health.

The chain employs TRBV7-9 and TRBJ2-3; D is perhaps TRBD2 (6 bases). Germline V lookup: CDR1 SEHNR, CDR2 FQNEAQ (reference sequence). The CDR3 has 16 residues. The ends were cut back, 3 bases at V and 1 base at J, with 14 bases in the middle. CDR3 sequence reads: CASSLYRDSGTDTQYF. In DNA, the CDR3 is TGTGCCAGCAGCTTGTACCGGGACTCAGGCACAGATACGCAGTATTTT.

The chain couples TRBV11-3 to TRBJ2-1; the match to TRBD2 covers 8 bases. The CDR3 totals 15 residues. The trim removed 0 bases at V and 5 bases at J, leaving 3 bases unmatched. CDR1 and CDR2 from the germline V gene are SGHNT and YENEEA. The DNA for the CDR3 is TGTGCCAGCAGCTTAGAGACTAGCGCCAACAATGAGCAGTTCTTC. Encoded protein: CASSLETSANNEQFF.

This clonotype was observed a few times. V is TRBV7-2 and J is TRBJ2-5; 10 bases are shared with TRBD2. Germline V lookup: CDR1 SGHTA, CDR2 FQGNSA. The CDR3 runs 18 residues. V dropped 1 base and J dropped 2; count of bases not matched to a gene: 10. The CDR3 reads CASSLGSAGGVYQETQYF. As DNA, the CDR3 is TGTGCCAGCAGCTTAGGTTCAGCGGGAGGGGTATATCAAGAGACCCAGTACTTC.

This rearrangement joins TRBV2 to TRBJ2-5, with 9 bases matching TRBD2. Germline loops: CDR1 SNHLY, CDR2 FYNNEI. The CDR3 covers 15 residues. Trimming took 7 bases from V and 2 from J; bases not matched to a gene: 8. As DNA, the CDR3 is TGTGCCAGCAAACACAGGACTAGCGTACAAGAGACCCAGTACTTC. It translates to CASKHRTSVQETQYF.

This sequence joins TRBV20-1 and TRBJ2-7, with 7 bases aligning to TRBD1. The V gene's germline CDR1 is DFQATT and CDR2 SNEGSKA (reference sequence). The J segment lost 0 bases and the V segment lost 6 bases, leaving 5 bases of the junction unmatched. The CDR3 covers 13 residues. CDR3 amino acids: CSAPTGSSYEQYF. CDR3 DNA sequence: TGCAGTGCCCCGACAGGGAGCTCCTACGAGCAGTACTTC.

This clonotype came up a few times. The chain combines TRBV6-1 with TRBJ2-2; D is unresolved. The germline gives CDR1 MNHNS, CDR2 SASEGT. The CDR3 covers 16 residues. Trimming pared 6 bases from V and 0 bases from J, leaving 14 bases between. CDR3 sequence reads: CASSPSGRTNTGELFF. CDR3 sequence (DNA): TGTGCCAGCAGCCCGTCGGGCAGAACGAACACCGGGGAGCTGTTTTTT.

The rearrangement uses TRBV19 and TRBJ2-1; weak D call: TRBD1 (5 bases). V lost 3 bases and J lost 7, with 10 bases in between. The CDR3 is 13 amino acids. Germline V gives CDR1 LNHDA, CDR2 SQIVND (reference sequence). DNA of the CDR3: TGTGCCAGTAGTATCCGTCAGGGAAATGAGCAGTTCTTC. Its protein is CASSIRQGNEQFF.

This clonotype has at least ten counts. V is TRBV13 and J is TRBJ2-5, with 10 bases fitting TRBD2. V lost 4 bases, J lost 3 bases, and 5 bases stayed unmatched. Germline loops: CDR1 PRHDT, CDR2 FYEKMQ (reference sequence). This CDR3 comprises 15 residues. DNA for the CDR3: TGTGCCAGCAGCTACGCCGGGACTAGCGAAGAGACCCAGTACTTC. Amino acids: CASSYAGTSEETQYF.

This clonotype was seen repeatedly, ten times or more. The chain recombines TRBV28 with TRBJ2-5, with 15 bases fitting TRBD2. This CDR3 has 16 residues. The V gene's germline CDR1 is MDHEN and CDR2 SYDVKM. Unmatched junction bases numbered 6, after V lost 6 bases and J lost 4 bases. CDR3 in amino acids: CASRGLAGGGAETQYF. For the CDR3, the DNA is TGTGCCAGCAGGGGACTAGCGGGAGGTGGGGCAGAGACCCAGTACTTC.

The CDR3 is CASSQELAGQDTDTQYF. CDR3 DNA sequence: TGCGCCAGCAGCCAGGAACTAGCGGGACAAGACACAGATACGCAGTATTTT. The chain couples TRBV4-3 to TRBJ2-3; 10 bases map to TRBD2. CDR3 length: 17 amino acids. V lost 3 bases and J lost 2; bases outside the gene matches: 8. CDR1 LGHNA and CDR2 YSLEER come from the germline V gene.

In the case of this clonotype: Germline and junction disagree at one end, which may indicate a read error. CDR3 DNA: TGTGCCAGCGGCGTTGCACAAGAGACCCAGTACTTC. Translated: CASGVAQETQYF. The V gene is TRBV9, the J gene TRBJ2-5; no firm D call. Germline V gene sequence: CDR1 SGDLS, CDR2 YYNGEE. The CDR3 spans 12 residues.

The chain is built from TRBV20-1 and TRBJ2-5; 8 nucleotides align to TRBD2. Germline assignment: CDR1 DFQATT and CDR2 SNEGSKA (reference sequence). The CDR3 spans 15 residues. J gave up 1 base and V 6 bases, and 10 bases lay outside the gene matches. DNA for the CDR3: TGCAGTGCCGATGGTAGCGGGGAACGCCAAGAGACCCAGTACTTC. It yields the protein CSADGSGERQETQYF.

The chain uses TRBV7-3 and TRBJ1-2; a weak D match, TRBD1 (5 bases). Germline V gives CDR1 SGHTA, CDR2 FQGTGA. There are 17 residues in the CDR3. Trimming took off 4 bases at V and 6 bases at J, with 24 bases between the two ends. In nucleotides, the CDR3 is TGTGCCAGCAGCTCGGAAGGGACGATCCCGGGAGGGGATGGCTACACCTTC. This gives the protein CASSSEGTIPGGDGYTF.

This clonotype was observed a few times. The rearrangement links TRBV6-6 to TRBJ2-3, with 7 bases lining up with TRBD2. The CDR3 is 14 amino acids. V shed 2 bases and J 3 bases; nucleotides not matched to a gene: 2. Germline CDR1 MNHNY, CDR2 SVGAGI (reference sequence). CDR3 bases: TGTGCCAGCAGTTACAGGGAGGGGACAGATACGCAGTATTTT. Residues: CASSYREGTDTQYF.

This clonotype was recorded a few times. The rearrangement uses TRBV15 and TRBJ2-5; the D gene is possibly TRBD2 (6 bases). Matching the DNA end better, TRBJ2-1 makes the J call doubtful. The length of the CDR3 is 16 residues. Germline V gene lookup returns CDR1 LNHNV and CDR2 YYDKDF (reference sequence). The CDR3 here is CATSGPWGVTYNEQFF. For the CDR3, the DNA is TGTGCCACCAGCGGACCCTGGGGGGTGACCTACAATGAGCAGTTCTTC.

The chain employs TRBV29-1 and TRBJ1-1; D is possibly TRBD1 (5 bases). V dropped 0 bases and J dropped 1 base, with 6 bases sitting between them. The CDR3 contains 13 residues. Germline V gene sequence: CDR1 SQVTM, CDR2 ANQGSEA. The chain's CDR3 is CSVEEGPNTEAFF. The CDR3 region has the DNA TGCAGCGTTGAAGAGGGGCCGAACACTGAAGCTTTCTTT.

This clonotype occurred a few times. As DNA, the CDR3 is TGCAGTGCTCAGACAGGGGAAACCTACGAGCAGTACTTC. Amino acid sequence: CSAQTGETYEQYF. The genes are TRBV20-1 and TRBJ2-7, with 8 nucleotides matching TRBD1. Germline V gene sequence: CDR1 DFQATT, CDR2 SNEGSKA (reference sequence). With V trimmed by 5 bases and J by 2 bases, 5 bases remained unmatched. The CDR3 length is 13 residues.

The chain joins TRBV12-3 or TRBV12-4 to TRBJ1-2, with 8 bases that match TRBD1. The CDR3 has 15 residues. After removal of 8 bases from V and 0 bases from J, the junction contained 8 bases not matched to a gene. CDR3 nucleotides: TGTGCCAGCGCGGGACAGGTATCCACTAACTATGGCTACACCTTC. Translating it yields CASAGQVSTNYGYTF.

This clonotype was counted only a few times. The J gene is TRBJ2-7, the V gene TRBV19, with unresolved D. CDR1 and CDR2 (germline): LNHDA, SQIVND (reference sequence). Trimming took off 4 bases at V and 5 bases at J, with 6 bases between the two ends. This CDR3 comprises 11 residues. In nucleotides, the CDR3 is TGTGCCAGTAGTAATCTAAACGAGCAGTACTTC. It translates to CASSNLNEQYF.

The V call is TRBV3-1, the J call TRBJ2-5, with TRBD2 matching over 13 bases. The V gene end was trimmed by 5 bases and the J gene end by 4 bases; junction bases not matched to a gene: 7. This CDR3 is built from 16 residues. Germline CDR1 reads LGHDT; CDR2 reads YNNKEL (reference sequence). CDR3 sequence reads: CASSRGLAGVGETQYF. Here the CDR3 DNA reads TGTGCCAGCAGCAGAGGACTAGCGGGAGTAGGAGAGACCCAGTACTTC.

The chain is built from TRBV13 and TRBJ2-5; perhaps TRBD1 as D (6 bases). From germline, CDR1 is PRHDT and CDR2 FYEKMQ (reference sequence). CDR3 length: 16 residues. V lost 5 bases, J lost 7 bases, and 23 bases lay in between. The CDR3 bases are TGTGCCAGCAGCCCTACCAACCGACAGGTCTTAGGGACCCAGTACTTC. It specifies CASSPTNRQVLGTQYF. Full variable domain (missing parts from reference TRBV13 and TRBJ2-5): AAGVIQSPRHLIKEKRETATLKCYPIPRHDTVYWYQQGPGQDPQFLISFYEKMQSDKGSIPDRFSAQQFSDYHSELNMSSLELGDSALYFCASSPTNRQVLGTQYFGPGTRLLVL.

This clonotype was found once. V gene TRBV4-2 combines with J gene TRBJ2-1, with D possibly being TRBD2 (5 bases). The CDR3 length is 15 residues. Deletions cut 0 bases from V and 1 base from J, with 7 bases between. Looked up from germline, CDR1 is LGHNA and CDR2 is YNFKEQ. CDR3 residues: CASSQEAASYNEQFF. CDR3 DNA: TGTGCCAGCAGCCAAGAAGCGGCATCCTACAATGAGCAGTTCTTC.

J is TRBJ2-1 and V is TRBV3-1; TRBD1 agrees at 9 bases. The CDR3 consists of 17 residues. The trim removed 3 bases at V and 7 bases at J, leaving 13 bases unmatched. Germline loops: CDR1 LGHDT, CDR2 YNNKEL (reference sequence). DNA of the CDR3: TGTGCCAGCAGCCAGGACCTTCTCCGGGACAGGGTAAATGAGCAGTTCTTC. Its translation is CASSQDLLRDRVNEQFF.

The rearrangement uses TRBV18 and TRBJ2-1; TRBD1 agrees at 8 bases. Judging by the DNA end, TRBJ2-7 fits better; the J call may be wrong. Germline CDR1 and CDR2: KGHSH and LQKENI. CDR3 length equals 15 residues. CDR3 in amino acids: CASSPPTGATYEQYF. The CDR3 DNA reads TGTGCCAGCTCACCACCGACAGGGGCGACCTACGAGCAGTACTTC.

The chain joins TRBV5-1 to TRBJ1-1; perhaps TRBD1 as D (6 bases). This CDR3 contains 12 residues. Germline lookup yields CDR1 SGHRS and CDR2 YFSETQ. V was pared by 2 bases and J by 10 bases, with 12 bases between. In DNA form, the CDR3 reads TGCGCCAGCAGCTTCGCGGGGGCGCCAGCTTTCTTT. It translates to CASSFAGAPAFF.

The chain joins TRBV10-3 to TRBJ2-3; D is possibly TRBD1 (5 bases). This CDR3 is built from 14 residues. Germline lookup yields CDR1 ENHRY and CDR2 SYGVKD. V lost 0 bases and J lost 3, with 7 bases in between. The CDR3 coding sequence is TGTGCCATCAGTGAGTCGACAGTAACAGATACGCAGTATTTT. This sequence encodes CAISESTVTDTQYF.

This clonotype was counted a few times. The chain combines TRBV4-3 with TRBJ2-1, with TRBD2 matching over 9 bases. The CDR3 consists of 18 residues. The germline gives CDR1 LGHNA, CDR2 YSLEER. Trimming took 0 bases from V and 0 from J; bases not matched to a gene: 6. CDR3 DNA sequence: TGCGCCAGCAGCCAAGATCCTAATAGCGGGAGCTCCTACAATGAGCAGTTCTTC. This codes for CASSQDPNSGSSYNEQFF.

This clonotype showed up just a few times. The CDR3 sequence: CSARTGGGETQYF. CDR3 nucleotide sequence: TGCAGTGCTAGGACAGGGGGGGGAGAGACCCAGTACTTC. The chain has TRBV20-1 and TRBJ2-5; 9 bases map to TRBD1. The V gene's germline CDR1 is DFQATT and CDR2 SNEGSKA (reference sequence). V trimming: 3 bases; J trimming: 4 bases; junction bases outside the gene matches: 3. This CDR3 is built from 13 residues.